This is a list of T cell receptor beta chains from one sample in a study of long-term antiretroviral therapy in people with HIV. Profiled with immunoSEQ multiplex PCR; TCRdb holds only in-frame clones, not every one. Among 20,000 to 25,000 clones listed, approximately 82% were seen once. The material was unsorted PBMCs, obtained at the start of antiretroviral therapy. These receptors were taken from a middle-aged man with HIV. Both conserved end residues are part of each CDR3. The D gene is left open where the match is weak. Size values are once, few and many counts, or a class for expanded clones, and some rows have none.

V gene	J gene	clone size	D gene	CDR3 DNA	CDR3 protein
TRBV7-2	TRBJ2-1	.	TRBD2	TGTGCCAGCATACCCGGGGGGGCTAGCGCTCACAATGAGCAGTTCTTC	CASIPGGASAHNEQFF
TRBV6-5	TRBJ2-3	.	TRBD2	TGTGCCAGCAGTTACTCGCTAGCGGGGTCAGATACGCAGTATTTT	CASSYSLAGSDTQYF
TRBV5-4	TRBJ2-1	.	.	TGTGCCAGCAGCCTGCCCCGGGACTCCTCCTACAATGAGCAGTTCTTC	CASSLPRDSSYNEQFF
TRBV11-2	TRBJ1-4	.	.	TGTGCCAGCAGCTTAGCCAGCCCCCGGGAAAAACTGTTTTTT	CASSLASPREKLFF
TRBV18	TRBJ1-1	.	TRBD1	TGTGCCAGCTCCCATACAGGGGGCACGAACACTGAAGCTTTCTTT	CASSHTGGTNTEAFF
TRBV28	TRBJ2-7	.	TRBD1	TGTGCCAGCAGTGAGACAGGGGCCCGCTACGAGCAGTACTTC	CASSETGARYEQYF
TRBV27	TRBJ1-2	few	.	TGTGCCAGCCGGAATTTTTTCTCTTATGGCTACACCTTC	CASRNFFSYGYTF
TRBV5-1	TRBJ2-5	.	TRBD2	TGCGCCAGCAGCCCTGAAGGAGCGGGGATCGGGACCCAGTACTTC	CASSPEGAGIGTQYF
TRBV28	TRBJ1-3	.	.	TGTGCCAGCGCGCAGGTACTTCGATCTGGAAACACCATATATTTT	CASAQVLRSGNTIYF
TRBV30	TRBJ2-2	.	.	TGTGCCTGGGGACGGTTCGGGGAGCTGTTTTTT	CAWGRFGELFF
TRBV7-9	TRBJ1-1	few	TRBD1	TGTGCCAGCAGCTCAATTAACAGGGGAACTGAAGCTTTCTTT	CASSSINRGTEAFF
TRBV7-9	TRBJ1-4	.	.	TGTGCCATTTTCCTCCCCTCAGATAATGAAAAACTGTTTTTT	CAIFLPSDNEKLFF
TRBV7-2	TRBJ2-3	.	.	TGTGCCAGCAGCTCGGACTTCACAGATACGCAGTATTTT	CASSSDFTDTQYF
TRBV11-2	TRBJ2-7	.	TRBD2	TGTGCCAGCACCTCCCACCTAGCGGGAGCCGGCGAGCAGTACTTC	CASTSHLAGAGEQYF
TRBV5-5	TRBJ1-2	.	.	TGTGCCAGCAGCTTGGAATTGGGGGCTGGGGGCTACACCTTC	CASSLELGAGGYTF
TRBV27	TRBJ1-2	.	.	TGTGCCAGCAGTTTCTCGGGGATGGGCGGCTACACCTTC	CASSFSGMGGYTF
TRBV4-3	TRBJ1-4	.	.	TGCGCCAGCAGCCTGAACGGGGCCTCCCTCTCTAATGAAAAACTGTTTTTT	CASSLNGASLSNEKLFF
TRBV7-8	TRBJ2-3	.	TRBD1	TGTGCCAGCAGCGTGACAGGGTTTGGCACAGATACGCAGTATTTT	CASSVTGFGTDTQYF
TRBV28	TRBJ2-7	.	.	TGTGCCAGCAAACCCACACGCGCCTACGAGCAGTACTTC	CASKPTRAYEQYF
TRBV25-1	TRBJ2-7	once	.	TGTGCCAGCAGGGACCCCTCCTACGAGCAGTACTTC	CASRDPSYEQYF
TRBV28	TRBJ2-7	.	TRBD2	TGTGCCAGCAGGATGACTAGCGGGAGGTTCTACGAGCAGTACTTC	CASRMTSGRFYEQYF
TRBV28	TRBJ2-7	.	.	TGTGCCAGCGTACCCCGGGACTTTAACTACGAGCAGTACTTC	CASVPRDFNYEQYF
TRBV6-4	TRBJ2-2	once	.	TGTGCCAGCAGCCAACAAAACACCGGGGAGCTGTTTTTT	CASSQQNTGELFF
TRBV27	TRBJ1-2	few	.	TGTGCCAGCAGGGCAGGGGTAGGTCGTAATGGCTACACCTTC	CASRAGVGRNGYTF
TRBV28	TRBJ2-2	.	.	TGTGCCAGCAGTTCATCTTTCTGGGAGCTGTTTTTT	CASSSSFWELFF
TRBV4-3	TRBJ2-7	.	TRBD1	TGCGCCAGCAGCCAAGATCACCGGGACAGGCGGTGGGGCGAGCAGTACTTC	CASSQDHRDRRWGEQYF
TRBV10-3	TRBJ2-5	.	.	TGTGCCATCAGTGAGTCGGCAGCCTCGAAGGAGACCCAGTACTTC	CAISESAASKETQYF
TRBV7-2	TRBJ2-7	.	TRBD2	TGTGCCAGCAGCCCCCACGGAGGGACTAGCGGGAGGGTAGGATACGAGCAGTACTTC	CASSPHGGTSGRVGYEQYF
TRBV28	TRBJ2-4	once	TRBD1	TGTGCCAGCAGACCGACAAGGGGGCGCTTTGACATTCAGTACTTC	CASRPTRGRFDIQYF
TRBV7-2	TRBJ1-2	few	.	TGTGCCAGCAGCCCTCGGGACCCGGCTAACTATGGCTACACCTTC	CASSPRDPANYGYTF
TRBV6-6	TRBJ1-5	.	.	TGTGCCAGCAGCCCCAGGGGTCAATTGGAGCCCCAGCATTTT	CASSPRGQLEPQHF
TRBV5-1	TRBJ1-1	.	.	TGCGCCAGCAGCCCATCCATTACGAACACTGAAGCTTTCTTT	CASSPSITNTEAFF
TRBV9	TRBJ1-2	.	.	TGTGCCAGCAGCGGAGGAGTTTCTAATGGCTACACCTTC	CASSGGVSNGYTF
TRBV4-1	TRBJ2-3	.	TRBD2	TGCGCCAGCAGTCGAGCCGCGGGAGGGGCAGATACGCAGTATTTT	CASSRAAGGADTQYF
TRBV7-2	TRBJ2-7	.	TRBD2	TGTGCCAGCAGCTCCTCCGGGGTAGCGGGAGCTGTACACGAGCAGTACTTC	CASSSSGVAGAVHEQYF